One T cell receptor (beta chain) is described in this entry. Its specificity is not known. Deletions cut 8 bases from V and 7 bases from J, with 14 bases between. The CDR3 consists of 13 residues. Germline CDR1 and CDR2: MRHNA and SNTAGT. The sample is drawn from a study of Ad26.COV2.S vaccination and SARS-CoV-2 variants. Study observations and caveats: It was vaccine recipients, not placebo recipients, who had the higher spike-specific TCR breadth.

Assay used: immunoSEQ multiplex PCR; TCRdb lists only in-frame clones, some missing. Of around 370,000 clones in the sample, about 90% are singletons; the top ten hold about 3.9%. The chain combines TRBV6-4 with TRBJ2-2; D not certain. This TCR was sampled from a human donor who had recovered from COVID-19. The specimen comprised peripheral blood, sampled after recovery from COVID-19. Here the CDR3 reads CASAPRVGGELFF. As DNA, the CDR3 is TGTGCCAGCGCGCCTAGGGTTGGCGGGGAGCTGTTTTTT.